This TCR beta chain was obtained from a study of T cells after somatic rescue of genetic block. Some clones are missing from TCRdb's copy, which holds only in-frame ones; the method was immunoSEQ multiplex PCR. The sample shows 70,000 to 95,000 clones, more than 80% of them seen only once. Germline V gene lookup returns CDR1 SGHNT and CDR2 YYREEE (reference sequence). The CDR3 is 13 amino acids. V was pared by 3 bases and J by 7 bases, with 11 bases between. The clonotype was recovered from a woman younger than 30. The sample consisted of peripheral blood mononuclear cells (PBMCs). The V and J genes are TRBV5-4 and TRBJ2-4; a possible D gene is TRBD1 (6 bases). The CDR3 is CASSSRDTNIQYF. In nucleotides, the CDR3 is TGTGCCAGCAGCTCCCGGGACACTAACATTCAGTACTTC.